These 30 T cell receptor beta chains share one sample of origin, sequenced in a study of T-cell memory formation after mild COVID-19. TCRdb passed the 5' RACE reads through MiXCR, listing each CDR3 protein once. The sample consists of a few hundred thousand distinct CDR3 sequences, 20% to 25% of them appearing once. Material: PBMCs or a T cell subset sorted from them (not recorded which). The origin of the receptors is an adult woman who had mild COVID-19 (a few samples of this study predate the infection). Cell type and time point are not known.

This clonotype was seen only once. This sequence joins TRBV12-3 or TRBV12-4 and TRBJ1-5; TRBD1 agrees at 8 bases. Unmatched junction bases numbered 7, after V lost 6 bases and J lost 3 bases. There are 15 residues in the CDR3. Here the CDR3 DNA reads TGTGCCAGCAGCCTTTACAGGGGGTTCAATCAGCCCCAGCATTTT. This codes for CASSLYRGFNQPQHF.

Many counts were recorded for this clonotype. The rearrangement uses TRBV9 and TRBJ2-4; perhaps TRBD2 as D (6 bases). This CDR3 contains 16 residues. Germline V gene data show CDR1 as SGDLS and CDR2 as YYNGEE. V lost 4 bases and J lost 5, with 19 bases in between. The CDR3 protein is CASSSSGLSGQNIQYF. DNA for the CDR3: TGTGCCAGCAGCTCCTCGGGGCTTAGCGGCCAAAACATTCAGTACTTC. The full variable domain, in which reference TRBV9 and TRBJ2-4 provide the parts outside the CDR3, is DSGVTQTPKHLITATGQRVTLRCSPRSGDLSVYWYQQSLDQGLQFLIQYYNGEERAKGNILERFSAQQFPDLHSELNLSSLELGDSALYFCASSSSGLSGQNIQYFGAGTRLSVL.

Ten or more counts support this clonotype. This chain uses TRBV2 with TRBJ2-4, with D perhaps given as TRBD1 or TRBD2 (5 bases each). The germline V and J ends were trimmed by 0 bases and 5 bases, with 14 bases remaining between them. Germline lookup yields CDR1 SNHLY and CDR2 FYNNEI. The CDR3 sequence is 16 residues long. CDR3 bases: TGTGCCAGCAGTGAAGCCCTAGGGGTGGGGGAAAACATTCAGTACTTC. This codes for CASSEALGVGENIQYF.

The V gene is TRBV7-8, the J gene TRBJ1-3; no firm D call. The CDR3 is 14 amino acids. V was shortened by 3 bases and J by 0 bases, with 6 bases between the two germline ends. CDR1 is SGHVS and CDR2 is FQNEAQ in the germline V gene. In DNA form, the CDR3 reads TGTGCCAGCAGCTTGGGAGTCTCTGGAAACACCATATATTTT. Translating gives CASSLGVSGNTIYF. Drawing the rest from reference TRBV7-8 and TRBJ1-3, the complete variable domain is GAGVSQSPRYKVAKRGQDVALRCDPISGHVSLFWYQQALGQGPEFLTYFQNEAQLDKSGLPSDRFFAERPEGSVSTLKIQRTQQEDSAVYLCASSLGVSGNTIYFGEGSWLTVV.

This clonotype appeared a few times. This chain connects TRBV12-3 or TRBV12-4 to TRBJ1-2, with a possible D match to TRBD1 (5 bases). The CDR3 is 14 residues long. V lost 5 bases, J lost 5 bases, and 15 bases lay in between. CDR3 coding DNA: TGTGCCAGCAGTGAGACCACGACAGCGTATGGCTACACCTTC. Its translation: CASSETTTAYGYTF.

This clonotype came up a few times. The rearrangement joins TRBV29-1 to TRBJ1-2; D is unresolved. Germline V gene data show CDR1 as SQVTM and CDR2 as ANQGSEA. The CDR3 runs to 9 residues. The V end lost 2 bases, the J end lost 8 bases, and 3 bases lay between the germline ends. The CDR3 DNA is TGCAGCGTTGAACACGGCTACACCTTC. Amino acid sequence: CSVEHGYTF.

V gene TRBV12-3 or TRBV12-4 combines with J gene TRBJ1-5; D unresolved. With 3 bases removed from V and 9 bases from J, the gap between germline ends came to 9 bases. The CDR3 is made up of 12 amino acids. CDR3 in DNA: TGTGCCAGCAGTTTTAGGGTTTGGCCCCAGCATTTT. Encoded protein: CASSFRVWPQHF.

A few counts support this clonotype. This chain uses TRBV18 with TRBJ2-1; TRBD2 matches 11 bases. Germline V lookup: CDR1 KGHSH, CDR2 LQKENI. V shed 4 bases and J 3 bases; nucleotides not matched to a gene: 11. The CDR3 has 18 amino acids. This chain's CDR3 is CASSLMESTSGIYNEQFF. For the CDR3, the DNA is TGTGCCAGCTCACTTATGGAATCGACTAGCGGGATCTACAATGAGCAGTTCTTC.

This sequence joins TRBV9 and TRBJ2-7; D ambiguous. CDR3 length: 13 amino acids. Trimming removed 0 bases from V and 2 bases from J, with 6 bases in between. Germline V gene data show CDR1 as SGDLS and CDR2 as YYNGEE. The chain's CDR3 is CASSVGATYEQYF. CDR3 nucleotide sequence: TGTGCCAGCAGCGTAGGGGCAACCTACGAGCAGTACTTC. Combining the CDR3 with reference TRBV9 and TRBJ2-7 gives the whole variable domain DSGVTQTPKHLITATGQRVTLRCSPRSGDLSVYWYQQSLDQGLQFLIQYYNGEERAKGNILERFSAQQFPDLHSELNLSSLELGDSALYFCASSVGATYEQYFGPGTRLTVT.

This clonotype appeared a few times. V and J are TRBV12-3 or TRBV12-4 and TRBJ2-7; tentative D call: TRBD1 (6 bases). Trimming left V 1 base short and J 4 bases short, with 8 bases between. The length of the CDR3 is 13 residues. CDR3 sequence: CASSLGGQYEQYF. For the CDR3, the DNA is TGTGCCAGCAGTTTAGGAGGACAGTACGAGCAGTACTTC.

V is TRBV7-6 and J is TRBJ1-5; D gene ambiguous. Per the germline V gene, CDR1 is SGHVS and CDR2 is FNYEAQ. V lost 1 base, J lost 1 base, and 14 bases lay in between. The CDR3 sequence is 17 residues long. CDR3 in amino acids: CASSLGAGVSSNQPQHF. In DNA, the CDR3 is TGTGCCAGCAGCTTAGGGGCTGGGGTCTCAAGCAATCAGCCCCAGCATTTT.

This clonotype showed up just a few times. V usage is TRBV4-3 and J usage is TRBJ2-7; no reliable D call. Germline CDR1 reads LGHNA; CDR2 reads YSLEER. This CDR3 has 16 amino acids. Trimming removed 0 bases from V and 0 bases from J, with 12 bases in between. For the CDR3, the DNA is TGCGCCAGCAGCCAAGATCTGATCCCTCGCTCCTACGAGCAGTACTTC. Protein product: CASSQDLIPRSYEQYF.

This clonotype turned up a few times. The CDR3 coding sequence is TGTGCCAGCAGCCAGAAGATGGGGGGCCGGGGAGAGACCCAGTACTTC. Translation gives CASSQKMGGRGETQYF. The chain uses TRBV7-9 and TRBJ2-5; D tentatively reads TRBD1 or TRBD2 (6 bases each). This CDR3 has 16 residues. Germline V gives CDR1 SEHNR, CDR2 FQNEAQ (reference sequence). Trimming took off 5 bases at V and 4 bases at J, with 20 bases between the two ends.

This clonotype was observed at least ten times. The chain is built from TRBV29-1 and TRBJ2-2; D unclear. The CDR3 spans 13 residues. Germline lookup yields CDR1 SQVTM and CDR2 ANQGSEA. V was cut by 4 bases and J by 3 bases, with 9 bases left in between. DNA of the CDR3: TGCAGCGTTGCACTCGCTGACACCGGGGAGCTGTTTTTT. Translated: CSVALADTGELFF.

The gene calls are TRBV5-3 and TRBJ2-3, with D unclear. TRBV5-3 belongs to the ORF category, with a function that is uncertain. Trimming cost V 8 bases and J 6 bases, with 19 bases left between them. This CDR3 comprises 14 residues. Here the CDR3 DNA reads TGTGCCAGCACTGGACCCCTTTGGGCCGATACGCAGTATTTT. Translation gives CASTGPLWADTQYF.

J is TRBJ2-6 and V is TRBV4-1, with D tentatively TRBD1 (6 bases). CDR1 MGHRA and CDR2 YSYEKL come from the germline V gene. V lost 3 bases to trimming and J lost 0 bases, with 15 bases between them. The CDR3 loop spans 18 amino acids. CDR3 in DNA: TGCGCCAGCAGCCAGCTGACAGGACTCGACTCTGGGGCCAACGTCCTGACTTTC. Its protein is CASSQLTGLDSGANVLTF.

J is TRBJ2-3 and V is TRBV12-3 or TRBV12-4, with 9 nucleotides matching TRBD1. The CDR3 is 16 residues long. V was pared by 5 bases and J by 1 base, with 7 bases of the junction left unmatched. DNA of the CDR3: TGTGCCAGCAGTCGGGACAGGGTAGTCGGCACAGATACGCAGTATTTT. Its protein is CASSRDRVVGTDTQYF.

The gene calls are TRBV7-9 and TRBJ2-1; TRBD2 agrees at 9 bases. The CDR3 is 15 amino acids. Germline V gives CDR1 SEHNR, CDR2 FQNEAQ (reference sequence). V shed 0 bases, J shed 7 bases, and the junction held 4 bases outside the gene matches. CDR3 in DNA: TGTGCCAGCAGCTTAGCACGCGGGGGGGGGAATGAGCAGTTCTTC. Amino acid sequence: CASSLARGGGNEQFF. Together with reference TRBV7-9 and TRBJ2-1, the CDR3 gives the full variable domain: DTGVSQNPRHKITKRGQNVTFRCDPISEHNRLYWYRQTLGQGPEFLTYFQNEAQLEKSRLLSDRFSAERPKGSFSTLEIQRTEQGDSAMYLCASSLARGGGNEQFFGPGTRLTVL.

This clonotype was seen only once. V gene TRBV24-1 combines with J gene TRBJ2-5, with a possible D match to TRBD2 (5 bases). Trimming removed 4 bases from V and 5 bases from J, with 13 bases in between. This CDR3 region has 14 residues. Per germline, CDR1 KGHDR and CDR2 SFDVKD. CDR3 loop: CATSEPGGGETQYF. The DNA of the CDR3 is TGTGCCACCAGTGAACCCGGAGGCGGGGAGACCCAGTACTTC.

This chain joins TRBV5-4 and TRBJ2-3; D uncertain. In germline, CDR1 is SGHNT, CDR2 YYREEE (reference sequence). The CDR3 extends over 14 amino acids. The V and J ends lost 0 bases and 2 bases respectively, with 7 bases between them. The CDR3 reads CASSLDPSTDTQYF. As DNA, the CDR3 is TGTGCCAGCAGCTTGGATCCTTCCACAGATACGCAGTATTTT.

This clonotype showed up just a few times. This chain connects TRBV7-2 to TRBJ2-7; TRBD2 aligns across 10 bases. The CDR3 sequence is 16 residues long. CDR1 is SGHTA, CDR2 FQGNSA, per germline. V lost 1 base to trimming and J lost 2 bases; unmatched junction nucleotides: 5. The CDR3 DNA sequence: TGTGCCAGCAGCTTAGTGGCTAGCGGGAGCCCCTACGAGCAGTACTTC. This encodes CASSLVASGSPYEQYF. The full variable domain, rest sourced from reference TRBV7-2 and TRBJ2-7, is GAGVSQSPSNKVTEKGKDVELRCDPISGHTALYWYRQSLGQGLEFLIYFQGNSAPDKSGLPSDRFSAERTGGSVSTLTIQRTQQEDSAVYLCASSLVASGSPYEQYFGPGTRLTVT.

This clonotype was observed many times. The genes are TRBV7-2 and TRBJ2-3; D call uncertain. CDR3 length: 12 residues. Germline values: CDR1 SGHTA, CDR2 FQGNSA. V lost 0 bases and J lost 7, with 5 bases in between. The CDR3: CASSLALNTQYF. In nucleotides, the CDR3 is TGTGCCAGCAGCTTAGCGCTGAATACGCAGTATTTT.

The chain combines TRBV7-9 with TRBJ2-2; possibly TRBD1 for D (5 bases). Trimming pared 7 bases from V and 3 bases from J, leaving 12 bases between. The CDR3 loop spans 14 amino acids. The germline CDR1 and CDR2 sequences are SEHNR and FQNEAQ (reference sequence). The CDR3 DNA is TGTGCCAGCACGTTGCGCAGGGACACCGGGGAGCTGTTTTTT. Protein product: CASTLRRDTGELFF.

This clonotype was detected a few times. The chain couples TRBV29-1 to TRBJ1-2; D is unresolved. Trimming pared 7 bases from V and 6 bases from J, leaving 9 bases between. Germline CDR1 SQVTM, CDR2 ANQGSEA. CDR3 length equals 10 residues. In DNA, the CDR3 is TGCAGCGCCGCGGAGGATGGCTACACCTTC. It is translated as CSAAEDGYTF.

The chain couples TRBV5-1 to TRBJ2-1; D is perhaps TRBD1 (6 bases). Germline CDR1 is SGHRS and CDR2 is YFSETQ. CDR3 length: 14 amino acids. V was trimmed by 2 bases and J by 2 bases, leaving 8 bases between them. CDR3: CASSLQGPYNEQFF. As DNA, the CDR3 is TGCGCCAGCAGCTTACAGGGTCCCTACAATGAGCAGTTCTTC. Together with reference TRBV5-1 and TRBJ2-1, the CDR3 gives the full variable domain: KAGVTQTPRYLIKTRGQQVTLSCSPISGHRSVSWYQQTPGQGLQFLFEYFSETQRNKGNFPGRFSGRQFSNSRSEMNVSTLELGDSALYLCASSLQGPYNEQFFGPGTRLTVL.

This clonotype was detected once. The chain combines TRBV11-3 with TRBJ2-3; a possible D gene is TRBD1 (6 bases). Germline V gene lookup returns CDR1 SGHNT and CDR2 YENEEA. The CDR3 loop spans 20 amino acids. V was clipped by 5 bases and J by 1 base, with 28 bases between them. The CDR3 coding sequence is TGTGCCAGCAGCAGCTATGGATTGTCGGACAGACTTCCTGGCACAGATACGCAGTATTTT. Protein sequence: CASSSYGLSDRLPGTDTQYF. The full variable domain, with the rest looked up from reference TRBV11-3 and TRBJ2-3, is EAGVVQSPRYKIIEKKQPVAFWCNPISGHNTLYWYLQNLGQGPELLIRYENEEAVDDSQLPKDRFSAERLKGVDSTLKIQPAELGDSAVYLCASSSYGLSDRLPGTDTQYFGPGTRLTVL.

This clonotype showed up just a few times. CDR3 loop: CASSLGTGGIDNEQFF. The CDR3 nucleotides are TGTGCCAGCAGCTTAGGAACAGGGGGTATCGACAATGAGCAGTTCTTC. V usage is TRBV7-8 and J usage is TRBJ2-1; TRBD1 agrees at 8 bases. CDR3 size: 16 residues. The germline CDR1 and CDR2 sequences are SGHVS and FQNEAQ. J lost 5 bases, V lost 1 base, and 7 bases had no gene match.

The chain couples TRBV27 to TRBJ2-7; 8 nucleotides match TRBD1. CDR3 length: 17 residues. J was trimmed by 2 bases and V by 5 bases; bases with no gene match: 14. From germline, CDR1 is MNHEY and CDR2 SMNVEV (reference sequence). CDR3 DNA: TGTGCCAGCAGTCCGAGCACCAGGGGGCTCCCCACCTACGAGCAGTACTTC. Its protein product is CASSPSTRGLPTYEQYF.

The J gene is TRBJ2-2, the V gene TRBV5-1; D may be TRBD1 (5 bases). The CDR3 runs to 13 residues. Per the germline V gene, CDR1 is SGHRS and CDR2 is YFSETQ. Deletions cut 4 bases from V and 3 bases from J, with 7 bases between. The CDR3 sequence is CASSIRDTGELFF. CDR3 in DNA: TGCGCCAGCAGCATCAGGGACACCGGGGAGCTGTTTTTT.

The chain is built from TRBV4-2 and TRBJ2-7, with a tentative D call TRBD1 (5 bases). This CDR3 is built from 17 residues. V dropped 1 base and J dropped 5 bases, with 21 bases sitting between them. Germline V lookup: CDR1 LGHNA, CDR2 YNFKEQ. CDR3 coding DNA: TGTGCCAGCAGCCAAGTGGCGCCCAGGGCCCCGACTGACGAGCAGTACTTC. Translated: CASSQVAPRAPTDEQYF.